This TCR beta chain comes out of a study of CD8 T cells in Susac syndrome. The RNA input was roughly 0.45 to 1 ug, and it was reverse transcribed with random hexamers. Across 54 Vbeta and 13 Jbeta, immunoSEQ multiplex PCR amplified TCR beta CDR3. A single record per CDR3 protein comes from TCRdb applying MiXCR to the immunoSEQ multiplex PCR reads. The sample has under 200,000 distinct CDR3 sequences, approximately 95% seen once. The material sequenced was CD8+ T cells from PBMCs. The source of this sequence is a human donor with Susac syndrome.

CDR3 residues: CASSPLAGGDNEQFF. The CDR3 region has the DNA TGTGCCAGCAGCCCCTTGGCGGGAGGGGACAATGAGCAGTTCTTC. V is TRBV7-3 and J is TRBJ2-1, with 9 bases identical to TRBD2. Trimming took 5 bases from V and 5 from J; bases not matched to a gene: 7. This CDR3 is 15 amino acids long. Germline CDR1 is SGHTA and CDR2 is FQGTGA.